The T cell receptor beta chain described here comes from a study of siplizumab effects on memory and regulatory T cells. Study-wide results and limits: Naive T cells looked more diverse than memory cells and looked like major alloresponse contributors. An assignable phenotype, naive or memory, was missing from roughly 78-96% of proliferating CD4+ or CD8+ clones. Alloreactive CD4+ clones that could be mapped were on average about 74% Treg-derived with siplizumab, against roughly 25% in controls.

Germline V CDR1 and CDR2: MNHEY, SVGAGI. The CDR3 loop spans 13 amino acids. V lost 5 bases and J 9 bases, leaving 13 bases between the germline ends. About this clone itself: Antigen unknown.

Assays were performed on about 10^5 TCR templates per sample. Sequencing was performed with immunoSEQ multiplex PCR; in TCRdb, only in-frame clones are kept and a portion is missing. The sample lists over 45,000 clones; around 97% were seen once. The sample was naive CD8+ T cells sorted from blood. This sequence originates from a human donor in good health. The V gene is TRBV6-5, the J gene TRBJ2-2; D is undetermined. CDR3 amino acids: CASSEANRRELFF. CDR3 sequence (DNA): TGTGCCAGCAGTGAAGCAAACCGCCGGGAGCTGTTTTTT.